This T cell receptor (beta chain) was sequenced in a study of T-cell memory formation after mild COVID-19. Whole-study results and caveats: Some SARS-CoV-2-responding clones were already detected in memory before infection.

TCRdb used MiXCR to reprocess the 5' RACE reads, holding one entry per CDR3 protein. The sample lists approximately 260,000 distinct CDR3 sequences, over 15% occurring once. As concerns this clonotype: Its specificity is not known.

The sequenced material came from PBMCs or a T cell subset sorted from them (not recorded which). This receptor was obtained from a man younger than 30 who had mild COVID-19 (a few samples of this study predate the infection). Cell type and time point are not known.

The CDR3 region has the DNA TGTGCCAGCTCACCACCTAGCGGGGACTACTACGAGCAGTACTTC. Amino acids: CASSPPSGDYYEQYF. The rearrangement uses TRBV18 and TRBJ2-7, with 8 nucleotides matching TRBD2. CDR1 and CDR2 (germline): KGHSH, LQKENI. After removal of 0 bases from V and 3 bases from J, the junction contained 4 bases not matched to a gene. The CDR3 loop spans 15 amino acids.